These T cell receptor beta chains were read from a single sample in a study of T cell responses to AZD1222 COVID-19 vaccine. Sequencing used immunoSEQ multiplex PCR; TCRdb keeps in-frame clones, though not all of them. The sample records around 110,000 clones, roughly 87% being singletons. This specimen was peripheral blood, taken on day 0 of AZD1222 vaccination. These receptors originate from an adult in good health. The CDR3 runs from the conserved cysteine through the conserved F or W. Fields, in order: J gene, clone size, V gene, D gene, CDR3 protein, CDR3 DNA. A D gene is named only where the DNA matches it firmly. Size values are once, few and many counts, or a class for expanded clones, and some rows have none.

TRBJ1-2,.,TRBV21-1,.,CASSNGGGRGGYTF,TGTGCCAGCAGCAATGGAGGGGGAAGAGGTGGCTACACCTTC
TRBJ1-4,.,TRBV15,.,CATSRGGRNNEKLFF,TGTGCCACCAGCAGAGGGGGCAGGAATAATGAAAAACTGTTTTTT
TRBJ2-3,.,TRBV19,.,CASQPWTSYTDTQYF,TGTGCCAGCCAGCCATGGACTTCTTACACAGATACGCAGTATTTT
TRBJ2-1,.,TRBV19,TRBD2,CASSAGTSLAPFF,TGTGCCAGTAGTGCCGGGACTAGTTTAGCCCCGTTCTTC
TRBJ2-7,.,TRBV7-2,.,CASSLDLSEQYF,TGTGCCAGCAGCTTAGACCTCTCCGAGCAGTACTTC
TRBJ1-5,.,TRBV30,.,CAWSVKPDRNQPQHF,TGTGCCTGGAGTGTCAAGCCAGATCGAAATCAGCCCCAGCATTTT
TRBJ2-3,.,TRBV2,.,CASMSLSLTDTQYF,TGTGCCAGCATGTCATTAAGTCTCACAGATACGCAGTATTTT
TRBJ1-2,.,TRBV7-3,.,CASSKQPMDGGYTF,TGTGCCAGCAGTAAACAACCCATGGACGGAGGCTACACCTTC
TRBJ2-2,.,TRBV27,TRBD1,CATWGQGSTGELFF,TGTGCCACGTGGGGACAGGGGTCCACCGGGGAGCTGTTTTTT
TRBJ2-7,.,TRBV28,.,CASRPYSSYEQYF,TGTGCCAGCAGACCCTATAGCTCCTACGAGCAGTACTTC
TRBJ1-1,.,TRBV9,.,CASSVLGNTEAFF,TGTGCCAGCAGCGTACTAGGGAACACTGAAGCTTTCTTT
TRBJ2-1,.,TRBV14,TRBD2,CASSPGGGAVLYNEQFF,TGTGCCAGCAGCCCGGGAGGGGGAGCCGTCTTATACAATGAGCAGTTCTTC
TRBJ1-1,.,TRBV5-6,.,CASSSSGLEAFF,TGTGCCAGCAGCTCCTCGGGACTCGAAGCTTTCTTT
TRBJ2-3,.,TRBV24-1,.,CATSGTTISTDTQYF,TGTGCCACCAGTGGGACTACTATCTCCACAGATACGCAGTATTTT
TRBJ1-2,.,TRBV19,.,CASSPTGPGDGYTF,TGTGCCAGTAGTCCAACAGGCCCGGGGGACGGCTACACCTTC
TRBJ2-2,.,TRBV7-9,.,CASSFYPGELFF,TGTGCCAGCAGCTTTTATCCCGGGGAGCTGTTTTTT
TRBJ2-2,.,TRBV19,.,CASSIGGSHTGELFF,TGTGCCAGTAGTATAGGCGGCTCCCACACCGGGGAGCTGTTTTTT
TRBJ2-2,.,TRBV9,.,CASSVYSGGDANTGELFF,TGTGCCAGCAGCGTATATTCGGGTGGAGACGCGAACACCGGGGAGCTGTTTTTT
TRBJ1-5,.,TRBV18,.,CASSPKGQGNQPQHF,TGTGCCAGCTCACCAAAGGGGCAGGGAAATCAGCCCCAGCATTTT
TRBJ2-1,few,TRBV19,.,CASSNEIYNEQFF,TGTGCCAGTAGCAATGAAATCTACAATGAGCAGTTCTTC
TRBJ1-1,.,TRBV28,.,CASTLLVNTEAFF,TGTGCCAGCACCTTGTTAGTGAACACTGAAGCTTTCTTT
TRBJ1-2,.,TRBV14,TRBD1,CASSRDRSYGYTF,TGTGCCAGCAGCCGGGACAGGTCATATGGCTACACCTTC
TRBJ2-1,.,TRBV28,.,CASSSLGTKGYEQFF,TGTGCCAGCAGCTCCCTAGGGACCAAGGGCTATGAGCAGTTCTTC
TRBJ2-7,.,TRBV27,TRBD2,CASSPRGGEAGFSYEQYF,TGTGCCAGCAGTCCTCGGGGGGGAGAAGCGGGCTTCTCCTACGAGCAGTACTTC
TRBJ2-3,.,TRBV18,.,CASSSRHGQYF,TGTGCCAGCTCATCGCGCCACGGGCAGTATTTT
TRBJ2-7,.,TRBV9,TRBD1,CASSEQGFSYEQYF,TGTGCCAGCAGCGAACAGGGGTTCTCCTACGAGCAGTACTTC
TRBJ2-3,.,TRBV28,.,CASSTMTDTQYF,TGTGCCAGCAGTACCATGACAGATACGCAGTATTTT
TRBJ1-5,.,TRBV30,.,CAWSSPGSNNQPQHF,TGTGCCTGGAGTTCGCCAGGATCGAACAATCAGCCCCAGCATTTT
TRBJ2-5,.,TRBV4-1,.,CASSQVSGQETQYF,TGCGCCAGCAGCCAAGTCTCGGGACAAGAGACCCAGTACTTC
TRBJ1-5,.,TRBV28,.,CASSFLEGNQPQHF,TGTGCCAGCAGTTTTTTGGAGGGCAATCAGCCCCAGCATTTT
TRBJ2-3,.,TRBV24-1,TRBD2,CATSDPHSGRAGDTQYF,TGTGCCACCAGTGATCCCCATAGCGGGAGGGCCGGGGATACGCAGTATTTT
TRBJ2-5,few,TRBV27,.,CASKDREYQETQYF,TGTGCCAGCAAGGACCGCGAGTATCAAGAGACCCAGTACTTC
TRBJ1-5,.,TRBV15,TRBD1,CATSRPGQGLQPQHF,TGTGCCACCAGCAGACCGGGACAGGGGCTCCAGCCCCAGCATTTT
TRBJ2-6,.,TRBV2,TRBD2,CASAGRAAGANVLTF,TGTGCCAGCGCCGGGAGGGCTGCTGGGGCCAACGTCCTGACTTTC
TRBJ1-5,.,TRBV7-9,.,CASSPIQGRPQHF,TGTGCCAGCAGCCCTATCCAGGGAAGGCCCCAGCATTTT
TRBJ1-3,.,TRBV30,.,CGVGLTTNTIYF,TGTGGTGTGGGACTTACCACAAACACCATATATTTT
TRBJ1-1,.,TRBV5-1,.,CASSLGANTEAFF,TGCGCCAGCAGCCTAGGGGCGAACACTGAAGCTTTCTTT
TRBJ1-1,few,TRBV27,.,CASKRQPNTEAFF,TGTGCCAGCAAGAGGCAGCCGAACACTGAAGCTTTCTTT
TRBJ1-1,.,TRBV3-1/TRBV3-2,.,CASSQDRTTNTEAFF,TGTGCCAGCAGCCAAGATCGGACGACGAACACTGAAGCTTTCTTT
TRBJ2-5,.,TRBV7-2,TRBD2,CASSLAGTSGGETQYF,TGTGCCAGCAGCTTAGCCGGGACTAGCGGGGGGGAGACCCAGTACTTC
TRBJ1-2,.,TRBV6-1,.,CASSELHRVGYGYTF,TGTGCCAGCAGTGAACTACACAGGGTAGGCTATGGCTACACCTTC
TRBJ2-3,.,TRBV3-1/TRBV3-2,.,CASRMTDTQYF,TGTGCCAGCAGGATGACAGATACGCAGTATTTT
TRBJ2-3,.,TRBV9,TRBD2,CASSPVAGVRTDTQYF,TGTGCCAGCAGCCCGGTAGCGGGAGTGAGGACAGATACGCAGTATTTT